Listed below are T cell receptor beta chains from one sample, sequenced in a study of blood T cell repertoires in COVID-19. Generated by immunoSEQ multiplex PCR, the TCRdb table keeps only in-frame clones and is missing some. This sample yields some 85,000 clones, of which about 89% are seen a single time; 7.5% to 9.5% belongs to the top ten. Sequenced: peripheral blood. The receptor source for this set is a middle-aged man with acute or convalescent COVID-19. CDR3s include the opening cysteine and the closing phenylalanine or tryptophan. Fields, in order: clone size, V gene, D gene, J gene, CDR3 DNA, CDR3 protein. A D gene is named only where the DNA matches it firmly. A row's size may be missing; if present it is once, few, many or a size class.

>-|TRBV10-1|TRBD2|TRBJ2-1
TGCGCCAGCAGTGAGTCCAGGACTAGTTGTCCTGAGCAGTTCTTC
CASSESRTSCPEQFF
>-|TRBV6-5|-|TRBJ1-4
TGTGCCAGCAGTTACTCGACATTTAGGAATGAAAAACTGTTTTTT
CASSYSTFRNEKLFF
>-|TRBV9|TRBD2|TRBJ2-3
TGTGCCAGCAGCGCTGAGCCGCTGCGGGGGGGCGTAGATACGCAGTATTTT
CASSAEPLRGGVDTQYF
>once|TRBV28|TRBD1|TRBJ2-1
TGTGCCAGCAGGCCGGGACAGGGGGCTTATGAGCAGTTCTTC
CASRPGQGAYEQFF
>-|TRBV30|TRBD2|TRBJ2-5
TGTGCCTGGAGTCGGCCTAGCGGGGGGGCGGAGACCCAGTACTTC
CAWSRPSGGAETQYF
>-|TRBV4-1|TRBD1|TRBJ1-2
TGCGCCAGCAGCCAAGAGACAGGGTTTGGCTACACCTTC
CASSQETGFGYTF
>few|TRBV5-4|TRBD2|TRBJ2-1
TGTGCCAGCAGTAGATCGGGGGGGTCCTACAATGAGCAGTTCTTC
CASSRSGGSYNEQFF
>-|TRBV3-1/TRBV3-2|TRBD1|TRBJ1-2
TGTGCCAGCAGACCCGGACAGGGTTCGGGTGGCTACACCTTC
CASRPGQGSGGYTF
>-|TRBV9|-|TRBJ2-6
TGTGCCAGCAGCGTAGAAGTCGCGGAGAGTTTCTCTGGGGCCAACGTCCTGACTTTC
CASSVEVAESFSGANVLTF
>-|TRBV19|TRBD1|TRBJ1-1
TGTGCCAGTAGTATACGACAGGGAAGGGGAGCTTTCTTT
CASSIRQGRGAFF
>-|TRBV30|TRBD1|TRBJ2-3
TGTGCCTGGACCGGGACAGGAACAGATACGCAGTATTTT
CAWTGTGTDTQYF
>few|TRBV27|-|TRBJ2-2
TGTGCCAGCAGTTTAACCGCGGGGACGAACACCGGGGAGCTGTTTTTT
CASSLTAGTNTGELFF
>-|TRBV6-5|-|TRBJ1-2
TGTGCCAGCAGGGCAGCTAACTATGGCTACACCTTC
CASRAANYGYTF
>few|TRBV5-1|-|TRBJ2-7
TGCGCCAGCAGCTTCAATTCCTACGAGCAGTACTTC
CASSFNSYEQYF
>once|TRBV5-6|-|TRBJ2-3
TGTGCCAGCAGCTTGGAGCAGGGACTCGGCACAGATACGCAGTATTTT
CASSLEQGLGTDTQYF
>-|TRBV4-1|TRBD1|TRBJ1-1
TGCGCCAGCACGGGGACAGAGAACACTGAAGCTTTCTTT
CASTGTENTEAFF
>once|TRBV28|TRBD1|TRBJ2-5
TGTGCCAGCAGTTTAACCGGGACAGGGCAAGAGACCCAGTACTTC
CASSLTGTGQETQYF
>-|TRBV3-1/TRBV3-2|-|TRBJ1-1
TGTGCCAGCAGCCAAGAGTGGCCTAACACTGAAGCTTTCTTT
CASSQEWPNTEAFF
>-|TRBV30|TRBD1|TRBJ2-2
TGTGCCCAAAGACCCCCAGGGGGCGGAACCGGGGAGCTGTTTTTT
CAQRPPGGGTGELFF
>once|TRBV13|TRBD1|TRBJ1-2
TGTGCCAGCAGCTCGAACCCCAGACAGGGAACCTATGGCTACACCTTC
CASSSNPRQGTYGYTF
>-|TRBV10-3|-|TRBJ2-3
TGTGCCATCAGTTCAGGGGATGGCACAGATACGCAGTATTTT
CAISSGDGTDTQYF
>-|TRBV3-1/TRBV3-2|TRBD2|TRBJ2-1
TGTGCCAGCAGCCAAGCGGGAGTAGCGGGGGGGTTAAGTGAGCAGTTCTTC
CASSQAGVAGGLSEQFF
>-|TRBV14|-|TRBJ2-2
TGTGCCAGCAGCCCCGTAGTTGGCGGGGAGCTGTTTTTT
CASSPVVGGELFF
>once|TRBV7-2|-|TRBJ1-2
TGTGCCAGCAGCTTAGTGGGTCCGGCGGCGGGTGGCTACACCTTC
CASSLVGPAAGGYTF
>-|TRBV18|TRBD1|TRBJ1-6
TGTGCCAGCTCCCGGGACAGGGACTCACCCCTCCACTTT
CASSRDRDSPLHF
>-|TRBV5-1|-|TRBJ1-2
TGCGCCAGCAGCTTGAGGACAGCGTCCGGGGCTAACTATGGCTACACCTTC
CASSLRTASGANYGYTF
>-|TRBV15|-|TRBJ2-1
TGTGCCACCAGCGCGGTGCAGTCCTACAATGAGCAGTTCTTC
CATSAVQSYNEQFF
>-|TRBV28|TRBD1|TRBJ1-3
TGTGCCAGCAGTTCCGACAGGGCCAACACTGGAAACACCATATATTTT
CASSSDRANTGNTIYF
>-|TRBV30|TRBD1|TRBJ1-4
TGTGCCTGGAGGAGACAGGGAAATGAAAAACTGTTTTTT
CAWRRQGNEKLFF
>-|TRBV11-2|-|TRBJ2-7
TGTGCCAGCAGCTTTCGCGCCGCTTCCTACGAGCAGTACTTC
CASSFRAASYEQYF
>-|TRBV19|-|TRBJ1-5
TGTGCCAGTAGTGTACAGGGATTTGGAAAGCCCCAGCATTTT
CASSVQGFGKPQHF
>-|TRBV28|-|TRBJ1-2
TGTGCCAGCAACTCCCTTGCTGGACACAGGGCCTATGGCTACACCTTC
CASNSLAGHRAYGYTF
>once|TRBV5-4|-|TRBJ1-2
TGTGCCAGCAGTTTCGGAGAGACTTATGGCTACACCTTC
CASSFGETYGYTF
>-|TRBV9|TRBD1|TRBJ2-7
TGTGCCAGCAGCCCCGAGGCGTCAGGGGGCGACTACGAGCAGTACTTC
CASSPEASGGDYEQYF
>-|TRBV5-4|TRBD1|TRBJ2-1
TGTGCCAGCAGCCTGGGACAGACTCTATACAATGAGCAGTTCTTC
CASSLGQTLYNEQFF
>once|TRBV2|-|TRBJ1-2
TGTGCCAGCTGGTCGGGTACTTTTGGCTACACCTTC
CASWSGTFGYTF
>-|TRBV9|-|TRBJ1-1
TGTGCCAGCAGCTCAACAGGGCTAGACACTGAAGCTTTCTTT
CASSSTGLDTEAFF
>-|TRBV27|TRBD1|TRBJ1-5
TGTGCCAGCAGTCTCGGACAGGTCAATCAGCCCCAGCATTTT
CASSLGQVNQPQHF
>once|TRBV24-1|TRBD1|TRBJ2-1
TGTGCCACCAGTGAACAGGGGTATGAGCAGTTCTTC
CATSEQGYEQFF
>-|TRBV9|TRBD1|TRBJ1-1
TGTGCCAGCAGCGTAGGGGACAGGGCGGTCGCGGACACTGAAGCTTTCTTT
CASSVGDRAVADTEAFF
>-|TRBV14|TRBD1|TRBJ1-2
TGTGCCAGCAGGCGCTTGACAGGGGATGGCTACACCTTC
CASRRLTGDGYTF
>-|TRBV6-5|TRBD1|TRBJ1-2
TGTGCCAGCAGCATACAGGGGATCGATGGCTACACCTTC
CASSIQGIDGYTF
>-|TRBV5-1|-|TRBJ1-3
TGCGCCAGCAGCCCCACAGGGTCTGGAAACACCATATATTTT
CASSPTGSGNTIYF
>-|TRBV27|-|TRBJ1-5
TGTGCCAGCAGTTTAGCTTCGGGACAGCCCCAGCATTTT
CASSLASGQPQHF
>-|TRBV2|TRBD1|TRBJ2-1
TGTGCCAGCAGTTCGGACAGGGGGCGTAATGAGCAGTTCTTC
CASSSDRGRNEQFF
>-|TRBV3-1/TRBV3-2|TRBD2|TRBJ2-2
TGTGCCAGCAGCCAAGATCCGGGGGGCGGGGAGCTGTTTTTT
CASSQDPGGGELFF
>-|TRBV7-9|-|TRBJ2-5
TGTGCCAGCAGCCCAACAGGGTCACAGTACTTC
CASSPTGSQYF
>-|TRBV3-1/TRBV3-2|TRBD1|TRBJ1-1
TGTGCCAGCAGCTTAACAGGGGTTGGGGCTGAAGCTTTCTTT
CASSLTGVGAEAFF
>-|TRBV3-1/TRBV3-2|-|TRBJ2-3
TGTGCCAGCAGCCAAGCAGGGTTCACAGATACGCAGTATTTT
CASSQAGFTDTQYF
>-|TRBV27|TRBD1|TRBJ1-2
TGTGCCAGCAAGCAGGGACAGGTGGGCGGCTACACCTTC
CASKQGQVGGYTF
>few|TRBV7-2|-|TRBJ1-1
TGTGCCAGCGCGGGGGACGGGCGCAGCACTGAAGCTTTCTTT
CASAGDGRSTEAFF